The clone carrying this T cell receptor beta chain came up a few times. Antigen: not known. Deletions cut 5 bases from V and 4 bases from J, with 14 bases between. Germline CDR1 SGHAT, CDR2 FQNNGV. This CDR3 has 15 amino acids. Expressed TCRB transcripts were sequenced because the isolated RNA had all been reverse transcribed beforehand. Some clones are missing from TCRdb's copy, which holds only in-frame ones; the method was immunoSEQ multiplex PCR. This sample has 200,000 to 250,000 clones, with about 10% found just once. This sample stems from a study of beta chain features in type 1 diabetes. General observations from the study: More deletions and fewer insertions at VDJ junctions were found in patients with type 1 diabetes.

This clonotype originated in a woman in her late teens or twenties in good health. Source material: naive CD4+ T cells from blood. The J gene is TRBJ2-2, the V gene TRBV11-2, with D maybe TRBD2 (6 bases). CDR3 sequence (DNA): TGTGCCAGCAGCGAGCTCCGGGGGATCACCGGGGAGCTGTTTTTT. This sequence encodes CASSELRGITGELFF.